This is a list of T cell receptor beta chains from one sample in a study of T cells after yellow fever vaccination. TCRdb reprocessed the 5' RACE reads with MiXCR, giving one entry per CDR3 protein. The table includes approximately 260,000 distinct CDR3 sequences, 5.2% detected once. The sample here was CD4+ T cells sorted from PBMCs, taken on the day of the yellow fever booster vaccination. The receptors shown here come from a man between 18 and 29 years old who received the YFV17D yellow fever vaccine. Each CDR3 is given with its conserved first and last residue. The order of the fields is J gene, V gene, clone size, D gene, CDR3 DNA, CDR3 protein. D genes are given only for firm matches. Some rows mark clone size as missing; the rest say once, few, many or name a class of expanded clone.

>TRBJ1-2|TRBV6-6|-|-
TGTGCCAGCAGTTACTCGACGATGTTGGCAGGGTATGGCTACACCTTC
CASSYSTMLAGYGYTF
>TRBJ1-2|TRBV29-1|few|-
TGCAGCGTTGAGGGGGGGTATGGCTACACCTTC
CSVEGGYGYTF
>TRBJ2-3|TRBV20-1|many|TRBD2
TGCAGTGCTCCCCAACTAGCGGGGGCGTACGGGGATACGCAGTATTTT
CSAPQLAGAYGDTQYF
>TRBJ1-1|TRBV6-2/TRBV6-3|few|-
TGTGCCACCCAGGACGCGAATATGAACACTGAAGCTTTCTTT
CATQDANMNTEAFF
>TRBJ2-5|TRBV11-2|-|-
TGTGCCAGCAACCCCGGCGGACGTGTTAAAGAGACCCAGTACTTC
CASNPGGRVKETQYF
>TRBJ1-1|TRBV20-1|few|TRBD1
TGCAGTGCAGCGGACAGGACCACCCACACTGAAGCTTTCTTT
CSAADRTTHTEAFF
>TRBJ1-2|TRBV19|-|TRBD1
TGTGCCAGTAGTATAGCTGGGACAGGGGATGGCTACACCTTC
CASSIAGTGDGYTF
>TRBJ2-4|TRBV12-5|-|TRBD2
TGTGCTAGTGGTTTGCCGGGACTAGCGGGGGGACTACTAGCCAAAAACATTCAGTACTTC
CASGLPGLAGGLLAKNIQYF
>TRBJ2-3|TRBV6-5|few|TRBD2
TGTGCCAGCAGCCTGCGGCGGGGGGCGGGAGATACGCAGTATTTT
CASSLRRGAGDTQYF
>TRBJ2-1|TRBV7-2|many|-
TGTGCCAGCAGCTTTGGAACTGGGGATGAGCAGTTCTTC
CASSFGTGDEQFF